The present T cell receptor beta chain was sequenced within a study of blood T cells in healthy people across ages. Study-wide findings and caveats: A strong correlation was seen between TCR beta diversity and naive T cell percentage.

Trimming cost V 3 bases and J 2 bases; bases outside gene matches: 3. The CDR3 is made up of 14 amino acids. The germline V gene has CDR1 DFQATT and CDR2 SNEGSKA (reference sequence). About this clonotype: Its antigen is unknown.

The authors ran a second PCR of roughly 6 to 12 cycles using a sample-barcoded 5' primer and a J-beta primer mix. Every cDNA molecule bore a tag from a template-switch adaptor containing 12 random nucleotides. Using its own MiXCR run on the 5' RACE reads, TCRdb lists one record per CDR3 protein. The sample contains about 800,000 distinct CDR3 sequences, about 47% of which appear only once. This chain connects TRBV20-1 to TRBJ2-1, with 8 bases that match TRBD1. The sequencing sample was made of blood. This clonotype was obtained from a man of 80 years or more in good health. DNA of the CDR3: TGCAGTGCTAGGATGGACAGGGCCTACAATGAGCAGTTCTTC. This sequence encodes CSARMDRAYNEQFF.